This T cell receptor (beta chain) was profiled in a study of blood T cell repertoires in COVID-19. Study information: The cDNA or gDNA used as material had been derived from T cells, B-cell-depleted T cells, or PBMCs.

Study processing details: For nucleated cells, counts were estimated from reference gene primer amplification. TCRdb's table, derived via immunoSEQ multiplex PCR, lists solely in-frame clones and lacks some. The DNA gave D and trimming, while V, J and clone size come from that table. Of over 250,000 clones listed, about 86% were seen once; the top ten hold 10% to 15%. The CDR3 loop spans 15 amino acids. Looked up from germline, CDR1 is MNHEY and CDR2 is SVGAGI. The V segment lost 4 bases and the J segment 0 bases; nucleotides outside the gene matches: 1. This rearrangement joins TRBV6-5 to TRBJ1-3, with 9 nucleotides matching TRBD1. The receptor comes from a woman between 65 and 79 years old with COVID-19, enrolled during active disease. Sequencing used peripheral blood. The CDR3 region is CASSWDRDSGNTIYF. The CDR3 coding sequence is TGTGCCAGCAGTTGGGACAGGGACTCTGGAAACACCATATATTTT.